Reported below is one T cell receptor beta chain. Its antigen is undetermined. The sample originates from a study of monozygotic twins with inflammatory bowel disease. The study's findings and limits: Differences in immunosuppressive treatment may have been a source of added variability in patient repertoires.

Germline CDR1 and CDR2: SGDLS and YYNGEE. The CDR3 loop spans 16 amino acids. For each CDR3 protein, TCRdb gives one entry from its re-call of the 5' RACE reads, without DNA. The sample holds roughly 200,000 distinct CDR3 sequences. The source is a human donor with ulcerative colitis or Crohn's disease, or a healthy co-twin of an affected twin (not recorded which). The chain carries TRBV9 and TRBJ1-1. The sample comprised blood. The CDR3 protein is CASSVVGVLAGTEAFF. The whole variable domain, remainder taken from reference TRBV9 and TRBJ1-1, is DSGVTQTPKHLITATGQRVTLRCSPRSGDLSVYWYQQSLDQGLQFLIQYYNGEERAKGNILERFSAQQFPDLHSELNLSSLELGDSALYFCASSVVGVLAGTEAFFGQGTRLTVV.